The clone carrying this T cell receptor beta chain was seen a few times. Its antigen is still unknown. This sample stems from a study of vaccination and CD4 T cells after COVID-19. The overall study: The post-vaccine samples came a median approximately 72 days after dose two (range 14 to 241). Overlapping SARS-CoV-2, HCoV-NL63, HCoV-OC43 and HCoV-229E spike peptides were used to stimulate cells.

Treatment indicated: approximately nine-day PBMC culture with coronavirus spike peptide pools or control peptides (ViraFEST assay). T cells were expanded with peptide pools, and expanded clonotypes were identified by TCR sequencing. Cultured CD4+ T-cell DNA underwent Oncomine TCR Beta short-read sequencing. The genomic DNA was obtained from cultured CD4+ T cells by extraction with the QIAamp micro DNA kit. TCRdb itself ran the PCR reads through MiXCR, one entry per CDR3 protein. The sample holds 13,000 to 15,000 distinct CDR3 sequences, 29% seen once. Per germline, CDR1 WNHNN and CDR2 SYGVQD (reference sequence). V trimming: 5 bases; J trimming: 5 bases; junction bases outside the gene matches: 5. CDR3 size: 14 residues.

The receptor's source is a human donor who received a COVID-19 vaccine. V and J are TRBV10-1 and TRBJ2-7; the match to TRBD2 covers 11 bases. The sequences come from CD4+ T cells from blood, cultured in vitro, collected before SARS-CoV-2 vaccination. CDR3 nucleotides: TGCGCCAGCAGTTCTAGCGGGGGGACGGACGAGCAGTACTTC. Protein: CASSSSGGTDEQYF.